The 32 T cell receptor beta chains below come from one sample, sequenced in a study of memory CD4+ T cells and cytomegalovirus serostatus. Single viable CD3+CD4+CD8-CD45RO+ cells were sorted as the memory CD4+ T cells. Libraries were prepared by immunoSEQ multiplex PCR; TCRdb keeps only in-frame clonotypes and omits some of them. The sample has 54,000 or so clones, around 80% seen once. Sequenced material: memory CD4+ T cells from blood. Receptor source: an adult in good health and CMV-seronegative.

The chain links TRBV6-1 to TRBJ2-3; TRBD1 is a possible D gene (5 bases). CDR1 is MNHNS, CDR2 SASEGT, per germline. The CDR3 spans 19 residues. V shed 2 bases and J shed 2 bases, with 23 bases lying between them. DNA of the CDR3: TGTGCCAGCAGTGAATTAGGGGCCCCCTCCGGACGGAACACAGATACGCAGTATTTT. Its protein product is CASSELGAPSGRNTDTQYF.

The chain couples TRBV5-6 to TRBJ2-2, with no clear D. V lost 0 bases, J lost 6 bases, and 0 bases lay in between. Germline V gene sequence: CDR1 SGHDT, CDR2 YYEEEE. There are 11 residues in the CDR3. In nucleotides, the CDR3 is TGTGCCAGCAGCTTGGCCGGGGAGCTGTTTTTT. Translating gives CASSLAGELFF.

The CDR3 sequence is CSVAGSASGRGTYNEQFF. The CDR3 DNA is TGCAGCGTTGCCGGATCGGCTAGCGGGAGAGGGACCTACAATGAGCAGTTCTTC. The gene calls are TRBV29-1 and TRBJ2-1; 10 bases are a match to TRBD2. V shed 4 bases and J 2 bases; nucleotides not matched to a gene: 14. This CDR3 contains 18 residues. Germline V gene sequence: CDR1 SQVTM, CDR2 ANQGSEA.

V and J are TRBV12-5 and TRBJ2-2, with 8 nucleotides matching TRBD2. CDR3 size: 18 residues. The J segment lost 4 bases and the V segment lost 2 bases, leaving 12 bases of the junction unmatched. Germline loops: CDR1 LGHNT, CDR2 FRNRAP. CDR3 bases: TGTGCTAGTGGTTTGAGCCATAGCGGGGCCTCTTTCACCGGGGAGCTGTTTTTT. It codes for CASGLSHSGASFTGELFF.

The V call is TRBV6-5, the J call TRBJ2-1; a possible D gene is TRBD2 (5 bases). CDR1 is MNHEY and CDR2 is SVGAGI in the germline V gene. This CDR3 is built from 15 residues. Trimming took off 7 bases at V and 6 bases at J, with 19 bases between the two ends. This chain's CDR3 is CASTGQAEASNEQFF. CDR3 nucleotide sequence: TGTGCCAGCACCGGTCAAGCGGAGGCATCCAATGAGCAGTTCTTC.

The chain has TRBV30 and TRBJ1-3; a possible D gene is TRBD1 (6 bases). V lost 0 bases, J lost 1 base, and 7 bases lay in between. The CDR3 runs to 14 residues. CDR1 and CDR2 from the germline V gene are GTSNPN and SVGIG (reference sequence). The CDR3 here is CAWSVGGSGNTIYF. CDR3 nucleotide sequence: TGTGCCTGGAGTGTAGGGGGATCTGGAAACACCATATATTTT.

Notes on this clone: A junction end diverges from the germline sequence, so it may reflect a read error. The rearrangement links TRBV30 to TRBJ1-2; D remains ambiguous. The CDR3 is 13 amino acids. Germline V gene data show CDR1 as GTSNPN and CDR2 as SVGIG (reference sequence). The CDR3 loop is CAWSSSGPSRVAF. The CDR3 DNA reads as TGTGCCTGGAGCTCTAGCGGGCCGTCTCGTGTCGCCTTC. The full variable domain, its missing parts supplied by reference TRBV30 and TRBJ1-2, is SQTIHQWPATLVQPVGSPLSLECTVEGTSNPNLYWYRQAAGRGLQLLFYSVGIGQISSEVPQNLSASRPQDRQFILSSKKLLLSDSGFYLCAWSSSGPSRVAFGSGTRLTVV.

The chain uses TRBV11-2 and TRBJ2-3; 8 bases map to TRBD2. The CDR3 covers 14 residues. In germline, CDR1 is SGHAT, CDR2 FQNNGV. V trimming: 0 bases; J trimming: 11 bases; junction bases outside the gene matches: 7. The CDR3 region has the DNA TGTGCCAGCAGCTTAGAGGGGACTAGTAGTGTGCAGTATTTT. It encodes CASSLEGTSSVQYF.

The gene calls are TRBV19 and TRBJ2-3; no clear D. Trimming cost V 5 bases and J 0 bases, with 15 bases left between them. The CDR3 is 16 residues long. CDR1 is LNHDA and CDR2 is SQIVND in the germline V gene (reference sequence). The CDR3 reads CASSPRRALSTDTQYF. CDR3 in DNA: TGTGCCAGTAGTCCCCGACGGGCCCTGAGCACAGATACGCAGTATTTT. The full variable domain, in which reference TRBV19 and TRBJ2-3 provide the parts outside the CDR3, is DGGITQSPKYLFRKEGQNVTLSCEQNLNHDAMYWYRQDPGQGLRLIYYSQIVNDFQKGDIAEGYSVSREKKESFPLTVTSAQKNPTAFYLCASSPRRALSTDTQYFGPGTRLTVL.

The chain has TRBV4-3 and TRBJ1-4; D possibly corresponds to TRBD1 (5 bases). The CDR3 length is 15 residues. V gave up 1 base and J gave up 8 bases, with 14 bases separating them. CDR1 and CDR2 from the germline V gene are LGHNA and YSLEER. CDR3 amino acids: CASSQAPGQGEKLFF. The DNA of the CDR3 is TGCGCCAGCAGCCAAGCCCCAGGGCAAGGAGAAAAACTGTTTTTT.

The chain recombines TRBV21-1 with TRBJ1-5. TRBV21-1 is described as a pseudogene. This CDR3 region has 18 residues. The chain's CDR3 is CASSKSPRDDAGYQPQHF. CDR3 in DNA: TGTGCCAGCAGCAAGAGTCCGAGAGACGACGCGGGATATCAGCCCCAGCATTTT.

The chain combines TRBV28 with TRBJ2-3; maybe TRBD1 (6 bases). V gave up 0 bases and J gave up 2 bases, with 12 bases separating them. CDR1 and CDR2 (germline): MDHEN, SYDVKM. This CDR3 has 16 residues. Written as DNA, the CDR3 is TGTGCCAGCAGTTTATGGGGGGCGAGTGACACAGATACGCAGTATTTT. This sequence encodes CASSLWGASDTDTQYF.

The J gene is TRBJ2-7, the V gene TRBV19; no clear D. Trimming left V 5 bases short and J 0 bases short, with 14 bases between. Per germline, CDR1 LNHDA and CDR2 SQIVND (reference sequence). The CDR3 is 15 residues long. The CDR3 reads CASSASVLSSYEQYF. CDR3 in DNA: TGTGCCAGTAGTGCATCAGTTCTCAGCTCCTACGAGCAGTACTTC.

This clone appeared a single time. The chain employs TRBV7-8 and TRBJ2-7, with no clear D. The V end was cut by 1 base, the J end by 6 bases, with 13 bases between. CDR1 SGHVS and CDR2 FQNEAQ come from the germline V gene. The CDR3 contains 14 residues. CDR3 DNA: TGTGCCAGCAGCTTAGATTTAAAACCTGCCGAGCAGTACTTC. It specifies CASSLDLKPAEQYF.

This chain joins TRBV18 and TRBJ1-2; 7 nucleotides line up with TRBD1. V was clipped by 0 bases and J by 7 bases; unmatched bases: 5. This CDR3 contains 14 residues. Germline V gene data show CDR1 as KGHSH and CDR2 as LQKENI. The chain's CDR3 is CASSPPTTGIGYTF. CDR3 sequence (DNA): TGTGCCAGCTCACCACCGACGACAGGGATTGGCTACACCTTC.

The genes are TRBV5-6 and TRBJ1-4, with 7 bases that match TRBD1. This CDR3 is 15 amino acids long. Germline V CDR1 and CDR2: SGHDT, YYEEEE. J was trimmed by 8 bases and V by 2 bases; bases with no gene match: 9. The DNA of the CDR3 is TGTGCCAGCAGCTTTCAAAGTCCAGGGGGAGAAAAACTGTTTTTT. It codes for CASSFQSPGGEKLFF.

This clone occurred once. The chain combines TRBV18 with TRBJ1-5; D not certain. CDR1 KGHSH and CDR2 LQKENI come from the germline V gene. The V end was cut by 2 bases, the J end by 0 bases, with 11 bases between. This CDR3 is built from 16 residues. The DNA for the CDR3 is TGTGCCAGCTCACCATTTATCCAAAATAGCAATCAGCCCCAGCATTTT. Its protein is CASSPFIQNSNQPQHF.

The V and J genes are TRBV7-3 and TRBJ2-2, with unresolved D. V was clipped by 3 bases and J by 6 bases, with 8 bases between them. The CDR3 sequence is 13 residues long. Germline CDR1 SGHTA, CDR2 FQGTGA. CDR3 loop: CASSLSKAGELFF. For the CDR3, the DNA is TGTGCCAGCAGCTTGTCCAAAGCCGGGGAGCTGTTTTTT.

J is TRBJ1-5 and V is TRBV19; maybe TRBD1 (5 bases). Trimming pared 6 bases from V and 2 bases from J, leaving 8 bases between. The CDR3 runs 13 residues. Looked up from germline, CDR1 is LNHDA and CDR2 is SQIVND (reference sequence). CDR3 in DNA: TGTGCCAGTAGACGGGGCCGCAATCAGCCCCAGCATTTT. Translating gives CASRRGRNQPQHF. Drawing the rest from reference TRBV19 and TRBJ1-5, the complete variable domain is DGGITQSPKYLFRKEGQNVTLSCEQNLNHDAMYWYRQDPGQGLRLIYYSQIVNDFQKGDIAEGYSVSREKKESFPLTVTSAQKNPTAFYLCASRRGRNQPQHFGDGTRLSIL.

This clone turned up a few times. This chain joins TRBV18 and TRBJ2-2; D gene ambiguous. CDR3 size: 13 residues. The germline V and J ends were trimmed by 6 bases and 0 bases, with 5 bases remaining between them. CDR1 and CDR2 from the germline V gene are KGHSH and LQKENI. CDR3 nucleotides: TGTGCCAGCTCGGGGACGAACACCGGGGAGCTGTTTTTT. Protein product: CASSGTNTGELFF. Together with reference TRBV18 and TRBJ2-2, the CDR3 gives the full variable domain: NAGVMQNPRHLVRRRGQEARLRCSPMKGHSHVYWYRQLPEEGLKFMVYLQKENIIDESGMPKERFSAEFPKEGPSILRIQQVVRGDSAAYFCASSGTNTGELFFGEGSRLTVL.

This chain links TRBV5-1 with TRBJ2-1; TRBD2 is a possible D gene (6 bases). Germline-derived CDR1 and CDR2 are SGHRS and YFSETQ. This CDR3 contains 15 residues. Trimming cost V 0 bases and J 5 bases, with 12 bases left between them. The CDR3 region is CASSLAGATNNEQFF. The CDR3 DNA reads as TGCGCCAGCAGCTTGGCGGGAGCAACTAACAATGAGCAGTTCTTC.

V is TRBV5-1 and J is TRBJ2-1, with TRBD1 identical over 11 bases. The germline V gene encodes CDR1 SGHRS and CDR2 YFSETQ. The CDR3 is 15 amino acids. V shed 4 bases, J shed 6 bases, and the junction held 6 bases outside the gene matches. CDR3 amino acids: CASSQTGTGGNEQFF. DNA of the CDR3: TGCGCCAGCAGCCAGACTGGGACAGGGGGCAATGAGCAGTTCTTC.

The J gene is TRBJ1-2, the V gene TRBV7-6, with 7 nucleotides matching TRBD1. This CDR3 comprises 14 residues. The V and J ends lost 5 bases and 7 bases, in that order; junction bases with no gene match: 10. Per the germline V gene, CDR1 is SGHVS and CDR2 is FNYEAQ. CDR3 protein: CASSPHPTGSGYTF. The DNA for the CDR3 is TGTGCCAGCAGCCCGCACCCGACAGGGAGTGGCTACACCTTC.

The chain is built from TRBV6-5 and TRBJ1-2, with D hard to call. The ends were cut back, 0 bases at V and 1 base at J, with 12 bases in the middle. The CDR3 has 16 amino acids. Looked up from germline, CDR1 is MNHEY and CDR2 is SVGAGI. This chain's CDR3 is CASSYSTIRGNYGYTF. The CDR3 bases are TGTGCCAGCAGTTACTCAACCATCCGGGGTAACTATGGCTACACCTTC.

This clone was detected only once. The gene calls are TRBV5-1 and TRBJ2-7; 8 bases match TRBD2. J gave up 4 bases and V 0 bases, and 12 bases lay outside the gene matches. The CDR3 extends over 17 amino acids. Germline CDR1 and CDR2: SGHRS and YFSETQ. The CDR3 nucleotides are TGCGCCAGCAGCTTGGCCAGCGGGAGCCCGGCCGGATACGAGCAGTACTTC. Encoded protein: CASSLASGSPAGYEQYF.

The count of this clone is one. The CDR3 reads CASSREGRNYLYGYTF. For the CDR3, the DNA is TGTGCCAGTAGTAGAGAGGGCAGGAATTACCTCTATGGCTACACCTTC. This sequence joins TRBV19 and TRBJ1-2, with D unresolved. Trimming shortened V by 4 bases and J by 4 bases, and 19 bases separated the two germline ends. CDR1 is LNHDA and CDR2 is SQIVND in the germline V gene (reference sequence). The CDR3 has 16 residues.

The chain uses TRBV10-2 and TRBJ1-2; 8 bases are a match to TRBD1. There are 14 residues in the CDR3. Germline V gene sequence: CDR1 WSHSY, CDR2 SAAADI. The V gene end was trimmed by 6 bases and the J gene end by 3 bases; junction bases not matched to a gene: 6. This chain's CDR3 is CASRGQGPDYGYTF. In DNA form, the CDR3 reads TGCGCCAGCAGAGGACAGGGCCCCGACTATGGCTACACCTTC.

This chain connects TRBV11-3 to TRBJ2-1; the match to TRBD2 covers 13 bases. CDR1 SGHNT and CDR2 YENEEA come from the germline V gene. The CDR3 consists of 15 residues. After removal of 5 bases from V and 5 bases from J, the junction contained 3 bases not matched to a gene. The CDR3 DNA sequence: TGTGCCAGCAGCCAAGGGACTAGCGGGAACAATGAGCAGTTCTTC. Translating it yields CASSQGTSGNNEQFF.

The V gene is TRBV19, the J gene TRBJ1-5; 10 positions agree with TRBD1. Germline lookup yields CDR1 LNHDA and CDR2 SQIVND (reference sequence). The CDR3 has 18 residues. J lost 0 bases, V lost 2 bases, and 7 bases had no gene match. The DNA of the CDR3 is TGTGCCAGTAGTATACTCCCGGGACAGGGGACTAGCAATCAGCCCCAGCATTTT. Its protein is CASSILPGQGTSNQPQHF.

The gene calls are TRBV11-3 and TRBJ2-3; no clear D gene. V lost 5 bases, J lost 5 bases, and 8 bases lay in between. Germline V gene data show CDR1 as SGHNT and CDR2 as YENEEA. This CDR3 is built from 12 residues. In DNA form, the CDR3 reads TGTGCCAGCAGCCCCAGAGGAGATACGCAGTATTTT. Its protein product is CASSPRGDTQYF. The whole variable domain, filled in from reference TRBV11-3 and TRBJ2-3, reads EAGVVQSPRYKIIEKKQPVAFWCNPISGHNTLYWYLQNLGQGPELLIRYENEEAVDDSQLPKDRFSAERLKGVDSTLKIQPAELGDSAVYLCASSPRGDTQYFGPGTRLTVL.

The chain uses TRBV27 and TRBJ1-2; possibly TRBD1 for D (6 bases). CDR1 is MNHEY, CDR2 SMNVEV, per germline (reference sequence). The CDR3 sequence is 17 residues long. The V and J ends lost 7 bases and 0 bases respectively, with 21 bases between them. The CDR3 bases are TGTGCCAGCACCACGCTGCAGGGGACACCCTCTAACTATGGCTACACCTTC. Translated, it gives CASTTLQGTPSNYGYTF.

CDR3 sequence (DNA): TGTGCCAGCACATCCCGGGGCAGGGCGCATGGCTACACCTTC. As protein: CASTSRGRAHGYTF. The chain has TRBV28 and TRBJ1-2, with D maybe TRBD1 (5 bases). The germline gives CDR1 MDHEN, CDR2 SYDVKM. This CDR3 comprises 14 residues. V was trimmed by 7 bases and J by 6 bases, leaving 18 bases between them.